Shown below are 23 T cell receptor beta chains from a single sample sequenced in a study of blood T cell repertoires in COVID-19. The protocol was immunoSEQ multiplex PCR, while the TCRdb copy is restricted to in-frame clones and leaves out a portion. The sample yields under 65,000 clones, about 93% seen once. Sample: peripheral blood. The receptors were gathered from a man at least 80 years old with acute or convalescent COVID-19.

V gene TRBV5-4 combines with J gene TRBJ1-5; 7 nucleotides align to TRBD1. This CDR3 has 14 residues. V lost 0 bases, J lost 4 bases, and 1 base stayed unmatched. Germline values: CDR1 SGHNT, CDR2 YYREEE (reference sequence). This chain's CDR3 is CASSLAGGNQPQHF. In DNA, the CDR3 is TGTGCCAGCAGCTTGGCAGGGGGGAATCAGCCCCAGCATTTT. The complete variable domain, with remaining parts taken from reference TRBV5-4 and TRBJ1-5, reads ETGVTQSPTHLIKTRGQQVTLRCSSQSGHNTVSWYQQALGQGPQFIFQYYREEENGRGNFPPRFSGLQFPNYSSELNVNALELDDSALYLCASSLAGGNQPQHFGDGTRLSIL.

This clone showed up just once. The chain carries TRBV18 and TRBJ2-3; D not certain. V was trimmed by 1 base and J by 2 bases, leaving 7 bases between them. The CDR3 is 14 amino acids. Germline V gives CDR1 KGHSH, CDR2 LQKENI. CDR3 coding DNA: TGTGCCAGCTCACCACAACTTAACACAGATACGCAGTATTTT. This sequence encodes CASSPQLNTDTQYF.

The chain employs TRBV6-4 and TRBJ1-6; 7 bases match TRBD1. The CDR3 sequence is 15 residues long. Germline assignment: CDR1 MRHNA and CDR2 SNTAGT. V trimming: 0 bases; J trimming: 5 bases; junction bases outside the gene matches: 1. CDR3 amino acids: CASSDSGQNNSPLHF. The CDR3 nucleotides read TGTGCCAGCAGTGACTCGGGACAGAATAATTCACCCCTCCACTTT.

This chain uses TRBV27 with TRBJ2-5; a weak D match, TRBD2 (7 bases). With 4 bases removed from V and 4 bases from J, the gap between germline ends came to 13 bases. The CDR3 totals 14 residues. Per germline, CDR1 MNHEY and CDR2 SMNVEV (reference sequence). The DNA for the CDR3 is TGTGCCAGCAGTTCCGGGGGGCCGGCAGAGACCCAGTACTTC. Translating it yields CASSSGGPAETQYF.

The rearrangement joins TRBV5-6 to TRBJ1-5; 7 bases align to TRBD1. The V gene end was trimmed by 4 bases and the J gene end by 1 base; junction bases not matched to a gene: 5. This CDR3 has 15 amino acids. Germline CDR1 and CDR2: SGHDT and YYEEEE. CDR3 protein: CASSTNRGSNQPQHF. CDR3 nucleotides: TGTGCCAGCAGCACAAACAGGGGAAGCAATCAGCCCCAGCATTTT.

This chain links TRBV30 with TRBJ2-2; 7 bases fit TRBD2. Trimming took 4 bases from V and 5 from J; bases not matched to a gene: 7. Germline CDR1 GTSNPN, CDR2 SVGIG (reference sequence). The CDR3 covers 14 residues. The CDR3, as DNA: TGTGCCTGGAACCGCGGGGGACCTACCGGGGAGCTGTTTTTT. Residues: CAWNRGGPTGELFF.

This clone appeared a single time. The J gene is TRBJ2-3, the V gene TRBV4-1; 9 positions match TRBD2. This CDR3 is built from 16 residues. Germline V lookup: CDR1 MGHRA, CDR2 YSYEKL. Trimming cost V 0 bases and J 5 bases; bases outside gene matches: 6. CDR3 region: CASSQDLAGAGDTQYF. In DNA form, the CDR3 reads TGCGCCAGCAGCCAAGATTTAGCGGGGGCGGGAGATACGCAGTATTTT.

The V gene is TRBV6-5, the J gene TRBJ2-7; D possibly corresponds to TRBD1 (6 bases). Deletions cut 7 bases from V and 5 bases from J, with 15 bases between. This CDR3 contains 13 residues. CDR1 MNHEY and CDR2 SVGAGI come from the germline V gene. CDR3 coding DNA: TGTGCCAGCACCCCCCCAGGGGTCGACGAGCAGTACTTC. Amino acid sequence: CASTPPGVDEQYF.

The V gene is TRBV28, the J gene TRBJ2-7; 7 bases are a match to TRBD2. The V gene's germline CDR1 is MDHEN and CDR2 SYDVKM. Trimming cost V 3 bases and J 3 bases; bases outside gene matches: 8. The CDR3 spans 15 residues. The CDR3 loop is CASSLGGARVYEQYF. The CDR3 DNA reads as TGTGCCAGCAGTTTGGGAGGGGCCAGGGTCTACGAGCAGTACTTC.

This clone was seen a single time. The V gene is TRBV5-5, the J gene TRBJ1-1; D is unclear. CDR3 length equals 14 residues. Germline values: CDR1 SGHKS, CDR2 YYEKEE (reference sequence). Trimming shortened V by 5 bases and J by 2 bases, and 13 bases separated the two germline ends. The DNA of the CDR3 is TGTGCCAGCAGAGAGAGGGAGGGCAACACTGAAGCTTTCTTT. Protein sequence: CASREREGNTEAFF.

The chain has TRBV9 and TRBJ2-7, with a possible D match to TRBD2 (6 bases). The CDR3 length is 14 residues. Germline-derived CDR1 and CDR2 are SGDLS and YYNGEE. V dropped 2 bases and J dropped 2 bases, with 11 bases sitting between them. CDR3 nucleotide sequence: TGTGCCAGCAGCGTCAGGGACTTAGCCTACGAGCAGTACTTC. Translation: CASSVRDLAYEQYF. The whole variable domain, remainder taken from reference TRBV9 and TRBJ2-7, is DSGVTQTPKHLITATGQRVTLRCSPRSGDLSVYWYQQSLDQGLQFLIQYYNGEERAKGNILERFSAQQFPDLHSELNLSSLELGDSALYFCASSVRDLAYEQYFGPGTRLTVT.

V usage is TRBV3-1 (or the pseudogene TRBV3-2) and J usage is TRBJ1-5; 7 nucleotides match TRBD1. Trimming removed 4 bases from V and 5 bases from J; junction bases left unmatched: 2. The CDR3 is 13 amino acids. Germline V gene sequence: CDR1 LGHDT, CDR2 YNNKEL (reference sequence). CDR3 DNA sequence: TGTGCCAGCAGCCGACAGGGTGATCAGCCCCAGCATTTT. It yields the protein CASSRQGDQPQHF.

The V call is TRBV27, the J call TRBJ1-1, with D tentatively TRBD1 (6 bases). In germline, CDR1 is MNHEY, CDR2 SMNVEV (reference sequence). The V gene lost 0 bases and the J gene lost 8 bases, with 13 bases spanning the gap. This CDR3 is 14 amino acids long. The CDR3 spells CASSLSGGGWEAFF. DNA of the CDR3: TGTGCCAGCAGTTTATCGGGCGGGGGCTGGGAAGCTTTCTTT.

DNA of the CDR3: TGTGCCTGGAGTAAGGACAGTAATCAGCCCCAGCATTTT. Its protein is CAWSKDSNQPQHF. The chain is built from TRBV30 and TRBJ1-5; D is possibly TRBD1 (6 bases). The CDR3 loop spans 13 amino acids. The ends were cut back, 2 bases at V and 4 bases at J, with 9 bases in the middle. The germline gives CDR1 GTSNPN, CDR2 SVGIG (reference sequence).

The chain employs TRBV5-4 and TRBJ2-7; maybe TRBD1 (7 bases). The CDR3 consists of 17 residues. Trimming took 6 bases from V and 6 from J, leaving 28 bases between them. Germline CDR1 reads SGHNT; CDR2 reads YYREEE (reference sequence). CDR3: CASTPGQGGSEVSEQYF. The CDR3 nucleotides are TGTGCCAGCACCCCAGGTCAGGGGGGAAGTGAGGTCTCCGAGCAGTACTTC.

With respect to this clone: At one boundary the junction diverges from the germline segment, which might be a read error. V usage is TRBV6-5 and J usage is TRBJ2-4; TRBD1 might be the D (6 bases). Germline V gene sequence: CDR1 MNHEY, CDR2 SVGAGI. The CDR3 is made up of 12 amino acids. The CDR3: CASSLVGQLGIF. The CDR3 DNA sequence: TGTGCCAGCAGCCTAGTTGGACAGCTCGGAATCTTC.

V is TRBV6-5 and J is TRBJ1-5; 8 bases align to TRBD1. The CDR3 spans 15 residues. The germline V gene has CDR1 MNHEY and CDR2 SVGAGI. V lost 7 bases to trimming and J lost 7 bases; unmatched junction nucleotides: 12. CDR3 nucleotides: TGTGCCAGCATGATCTCAGGGGGCGTGGGACAGCCCCAGCATTTT. It encodes CASMISGGVGQPQHF.

The chain links TRBV20-1 to TRBJ1-1; D might be TRBD1 (5 bases). V was pared by 3 bases and J by 5 bases, with 10 bases between. The CDR3 is made up of 12 amino acids. Germline-derived CDR1 and CDR2 are DFQATT and SNEGSKA (reference sequence). The CDR3 here is CSASNQGTEAFF. The CDR3, as DNA: TGCAGTGCTAGTAATCAGGGAACTGAAGCTTTCTTT.

V gene TRBV27 combines with J gene TRBJ2-3; TRBD2 aligns across 7 bases. Germline trimming cut 6 bases from V and 4 bases from J; bases unmatched to any gene: 7. The germline V gene has CDR1 MNHEY and CDR2 SMNVEV (reference sequence). The CDR3 sequence is 14 residues long. This CDR3 is CASSPSGGADTQYF. For the CDR3, the DNA is TGTGCCAGCAGCCCTAGCGGCGGCGCAGATACGCAGTATTTT.

The rearrangement uses TRBV7-8 and TRBJ2-5, with 11 bases fitting TRBD2. The V segment lost 1 base and the J segment 1 base; nucleotides outside the gene matches: 5. The CDR3 is made up of 17 amino acids. Germline lookup yields CDR1 SGHVS and CDR2 FQNEAQ. The CDR3 sequence: CASSLGSLAGGQETQYF. The CDR3 DNA reads TGTGCCAGCAGCTTAGGATCTCTAGCGGGGGGCCAAGAGACCCAGTACTTC.

The rearrangement links TRBV19 to TRBJ2-3; weak D call: TRBD2 (5 bases). In germline, CDR1 is LNHDA, CDR2 SQIVND (reference sequence). Trimming cost V 3 bases and J 3 bases, with 10 bases left between them. This CDR3 has 14 amino acids. CDR3 region: CASSISPGTDTQYF. The CDR3 DNA follows: TGTGCCAGTAGTATCTCCCCGGGGACAGATACGCAGTATTTT.

The gene calls are TRBV6-5 and TRBJ2-1; maybe TRBD2 (6 bases). Per germline, CDR1 MNHEY and CDR2 SVGAGI. The CDR3 consists of 12 residues. With 7 bases removed from V and 14 bases from J, the gap between germline ends came to 18 bases. This chain's CDR3 is CASTSQRAPEFF. CDR3 DNA: TGTGCCAGCACCTCACAGCGGGCCCCTGAGTTCTTC.

The rearrangement uses TRBV6-5 and TRBJ1-1; D remains unclear. Germline V CDR1 and CDR2: MNHEY, SVGAGI. The CDR3 extends over 13 amino acids. The ends were cut back, 6 bases at V and 2 bases at J, with 10 bases in the middle. The CDR3 loop is CASRRTENTEAFF. CDR3 bases: TGTGCCAGCAGACGTACAGAAAACACTGAAGCTTTCTTT.